This paragraph covers one TCR beta chain sequence. What it binds is not known. Both TRBC1 and TRBC2 were covered by a beta constant-region primer of two equimolar oligonucleotides. Four rounds of PCR amplified the ligated cDNA using nested alpha and beta constant-region primers plus SP2. TCRdb processed the UMI-ligation and nested PCR reads anew with MiXCR; each CDR3 protein has one entry. Among about 150,000 distinct CDR3 sequences listed, approximately 22% were seen once. V shed 0 bases and J shed 2 bases, with 12 bases lying between them. The CDR3 has 16 amino acids. CDR1 is SGHAT, CDR2 FQDESV, per germline (reference sequence). This entry belongs to a study of naive and memory T cell subsets. General study results and limits: Naive repertoires, especially CD8, held a few larger clonotypes, possibly memory cells re-expressing CD45RA.

The sample consisted of naive CD4+ T cells from blood. The chain links TRBV11-1 to TRBJ2-3, with a weak D call TRBD2 (5 bases). This TCR was recovered from a human donor in good health. The CDR3 DNA is TGTGCCAGCAGCTTAGCGAGGGAGAGAATCACAGATACGCAGTATTTT. The encoded protein is CASSLARERITDTQYF.